This is a list of T cell receptor beta chains from one sample in a study of blood T cell repertoires in COVID-19. The repertoire was sequenced with immunoSEQ multiplex PCR; TCRdb's copy has only in-frame clones and lacks some. The table lists about 140,000 clones, approximately 88% of them singletons, with 4.5% to 7% in the top ten. Sequenced sample: PBMCs or T cells enriched from blood (not recorded which). All receptors derive from a man aged 40-49 years with acute COVID-19. The CDR3 runs from the conserved cysteine through the conserved F or W. D genes are given only for firm matches. Not all rows give a size; the values are once, few, many and, for expanded clones, a class.

J: TRBJ2-7
size: -
D: TRBD2
V: TRBV6-5
CDR3: CATGTSGRREQYF
DNA: TGTGCCACCGGGACTAGCGGGAGAAGGGAGCAGTACTTC

J: TRBJ1-1
size: -
D: -
V: TRBV2
CDR3: CASSEALEGAFF
DNA: TGTGCCAGCAGTGAAGCGCTAGAGGGAGCTTTCTTT

J: TRBJ2-2
size: -
D: TRBD1
V: TRBV19
CDR3: CASRGQMTGELFF
DNA: TGTGCCAGTAGGGGACAGATGACCGGGGAGCTGTTTTTT

J: TRBJ2-5
size: -
D: -
V: TRBV30
CDR3: CAWSTLDRSWETQYF
DNA: TGTGCCTGGAGTACCCTGGACAGATCCTGGGAGACCCAGTACTTC

J: TRBJ1-2
size: -
D: TRBD1
V: TRBV6-5
CDR3: CASSRRTGSDGYTF
DNA: TGTGCCAGCAGTCGCCGGACAGGGAGCGATGGCTACACCTTC

J: TRBJ1-5
size: -
D: TRBD1
V: TRBV19
CDR3: CATGTARNQPQHF
DNA: TGTGCTACCGGGACAGCCCGCAATCAGCCCCAGCATTTT

J: TRBJ1-4
size: -
D: -
V: TRBV11-2
CDR3: CASSPRTTVYNEKLFF
DNA: TGTGCCAGCAGCCCTCGGACGACAGTCTATAATGAAAAACTGTTTTTT

J: TRBJ2-3
size: once
D: -
V: TRBV5-4
CDR3: CASSPLTSTDTQYF
DNA: TGTGCCAGCAGCCCCTTGACTAGCACAGATACGCAGTATTTT

J: TRBJ1-1
size: -
D: -
V: TRBV11-2
CDR3: CASSTLIDSMNTEAFF
DNA: TGTGCCAGTTCTACCCTGATAGACAGCATGAACACTGAAGCTTTCTTT

J: TRBJ2-1
size: -
D: TRBD2
V: TRBV6-1
CDR3: CASSEAGGLAGPDYNEQFF
DNA: TGTGCCAGCAGTGAAGCGGGAGGACTAGCGGGGCCAGACTACAATGAGCAGTTCTTC

J: TRBJ2-7
size: -
D: -
V: TRBV7-2
CDR3: CASSLVPTNNYEQYF
DNA: TGTGCCAGCAGCTTAGTACCCACAAATAACTACGAGCAGTACTTC

J: TRBJ2-7
size: -
D: -
V: TRBV9
CDR3: CASSEREEYF
DNA: TGTGCCAGCAGCGAGAGGGAGGAGTACTTC

J: TRBJ2-7
size: -
D: TRBD2
V: TRBV5-5
CDR3: CASSEGSGTITYEQYF
DNA: TGTGCCAGCAGCGAAGGATCAGGGACTATAACCTACGAGCAGTACTTC

J: TRBJ2-1
size: -
D: TRBD2
V: TRBV5-6
CDR3: CASSNFGRLTYNEQFF
DNA: TGTGCCAGCAGCAACTTCGGGAGGTTAACCTACAATGAGCAGTTCTTC

J: TRBJ2-1
size: -
D: -
V: TRBV9
CDR3: CASSTQGGVGINEQFF
DNA: TGTGCCAGCAGCACACAAGGGGGAGTTGGGATCAATGAGCAGTTCTTC

J: TRBJ1-1
size: -
D: -
V: TRBV5-4
CDR3: CASSLDPTGRDTEAFF
DNA: TGTGCCAGCAGCTTGGACCCTACAGGGCGGGACACTGAAGCTTTCTTT

J: TRBJ2-1
size: -
D: TRBD2
V: TRBV30
CDR3: CAWTRLAGVYNEQFF
DNA: TGTGCCTGGACCCGACTAGCGGGGGTCTACAATGAGCAGTTCTTC

J: TRBJ2-1
size: -
D: TRBD1
V: TRBV19
CDR3: CASRGQSHNEQFF
DNA: TGTGCCAGTAGGGGACAGTCCCACAATGAGCAGTTCTTC

J: TRBJ1-2
size: -
D: -
V: TRBV7-9
CDR3: CASSLDVRRNYGYTF
DNA: TGTGCCAGCAGCTTAGATGTCAGGCGAAACTATGGCTACACCTTC

J: TRBJ2-7
size: -
D: -
V: TRBV27
CDR3: CASSLRSGPVSYEQYF
DNA: TGTGCCAGCAGCCTAAGGAGCGGCCCCGTCTCCTACGAGCAGTACTTC

J: TRBJ2-7
size: -
D: TRBD2
V: TRBV6-5
CDR3: CASSSLLAESSYEQYF
DNA: TGTGCCAGCAGTTCCCTACTAGCGGAAAGCTCCTACGAGCAGTACTTC

J: TRBJ2-7
size: -
D: TRBD2
V: TRBV11-3
CDR3: CASSPGLARTYEQYF
DNA: TGTGCCAGCAGCCCCGGACTAGCGCGAACCTACGAGCAGTACTTC

J: TRBJ2-7
size: -
D: TRBD1
V: TRBV2
CDR3: CASSEQGQAVEQYF
DNA: TGTGCCAGCAGTGAACAGGGACAGGCGGTAGAGCAGTACTTC

J: TRBJ2-2
size: -
D: TRBD2
V: TRBV19
CDR3: CASSIGASGDYTGELFF
DNA: TGTGCCAGTAGTATCGGAGCTAGCGGGGACTACACCGGGGAGCTGTTTTTT

J: TRBJ1-3
size: -
D: -
V: TRBV5-4
CDR3: CASSKETAQDTIYF
DNA: TGTGCCAGCAGCAAAGAGACAGCTCAGGACACCATATATTTT

J: TRBJ1-1
size: -
D: -
V: TRBV5-6
CDR3: CASSPHGGAGRTEAFF
DNA: TGTGCCAGCAGCCCCCACGGTGGTGCGGGGAGGACTGAAGCTTTCTTT

J: TRBJ2-3
size: -
D: TRBD2
V: TRBV6-5
CDR3: CATGGGLTDTQYF
DNA: TGTGCCACCGGCGGGGGTCTAACAGATACGCAGTATTTT

J: TRBJ2-3
size: -
D: TRBD2
V: TRBV7-6
CDR3: CASSLDLAGGTDTQYF
DNA: TGTGCCAGCAGCTTAGATCTAGCGGGGGGCACAGATACGCAGTATTTT

J: TRBJ1-2
size: -
D: TRBD1
V: TRBV5-1
CDR3: CASSLTGENGYTF
DNA: TGCGCCAGCAGCTTAACAGGGGAGAATGGCTACACCTTC

J: TRBJ2-7
size: -
D: TRBD2
V: TRBV30
CDR3: CAWSREAGGPYEQYF
DNA: TGTGCCTGGAGTAGGGAAGCGGGGGGGCCCTACGAGCAGTACTTC

J: TRBJ1-6
size: -
D: TRBD1
V: TRBV5-1
CDR3: CASSLSGTGNSPLHF
DNA: TGCGCCAGCAGCTTATCCGGGACAGGGAATTCACCCCTCCACTTT

J: TRBJ2-7
size: -
D: -
V: TRBV5-1
CDR3: CASSLGNRDEQYF
DNA: TGCGCCAGCAGCTTGGGAAACAGGGACGAGCAGTACTTC

J: TRBJ1-1
size: -
D: TRBD1
V: TRBV2
CDR3: CASSDGTGGMAEAFF
DNA: TGTGCCAGCAGTGATGGGACAGGGGGCATGGCTGAAGCTTTCTTT

J: TRBJ2-1
size: -
D: TRBD2
V: TRBV19
CDR3: CASGSGRAGNEQFF
DNA: TGTGCCAGTGGTAGCGGGAGGGCGGGGAATGAGCAGTTCTTC

J: TRBJ2-6
size: -
D: -
V: TRBV7-2
CDR3: CASSETRERANVLTF
DNA: TGTGCCAGCAGCGAAACCCGGGAACGGGCCAACGTCCTGACTTTC

J: TRBJ2-5
size: -
D: TRBD2
V: TRBV11-3
CDR3: CASSPGRGIQETQYF
DNA: TGTGCCAGCAGCCCCGGGAGGGGAATCCAAGAGACCCAGTACTTC

J: TRBJ1-4
size: -
D: -
V: TRBV30
CDR3: CAWTRFGGGRVEKLFF
DNA: TGTGCCTGGACCCGATTTGGGGGGGGACGCGTTGAAAAACTGTTTTTT

J: TRBJ2-1
size: -
D: -
V: TRBV14
CDR3: CASSQGAGRSYNEQFF
DNA: TGTGCCAGCAGCCAAGGGGCGGGAAGGTCCTACAATGAGCAGTTCTTC

J: TRBJ1-2
size: -
D: TRBD1
V: TRBV5-1
CDR3: CASSLGGTGDNYGYTF
DNA: TGCGCCAGCAGCTTGGGAGGGACAGGAGATAACTATGGCTACACCTTC

J: TRBJ1-1
size: few
D: TRBD1
V: TRBV19
CDR3: CASRRQGQNTEAFF
DNA: TGTGCCAGTAGACGACAGGGGCAGAACACTGAAGCTTTCTTT

J: TRBJ2-2
size: -
D: -
V: TRBV9
CDR3: CASSVEQYANTGELFF
DNA: TGTGCCAGCAGCGTAGAACAGTACGCGAACACCGGGGAGCTGTTTTTT

J: TRBJ2-5
size: -
D: -
V: TRBV11-2
CDR3: CASSLGALKETQYF
DNA: TGTGCCAGCAGCTTAGGGGCTTTAAAAGAGACCCAGTACTTC

J: TRBJ2-7
size: -
D: -
V: TRBV19
CDR3: CASSRAGNPYEQYF
DNA: TGTGCCAGTAGTCGGGCAGGGAATCCCTACGAGCAGTACTTC

J: TRBJ1-4
size: -
D: -
V: TRBV29-1
CDR3: CSVAPTGVSDNEKLFF
DNA: TGCAGCGTGGCGCCGACGGGGGTTAGTGATAATGAAAAACTGTTTTTT

J: TRBJ1-3
size: -
D: -
V: TRBV15
CDR3: CATSGEQGLTGNTIYF
DNA: TGTGCCACCAGCGGGGAACAGGGTTTGACAGGAAACACCATATATTTT

J: TRBJ2-2
size: -
D: -
V: TRBV7-2
CDR3: CASSLFSNTGELFF
DNA: TGTGCCAGCAGCTTATTCTCGAACACCGGGGAGCTGTTTTTT

J: TRBJ2-7
size: -
D: -
V: TRBV6-2/TRBV6-3
CDR3: CASSYFRGAYEQYF
DNA: TGTGCCAGCAGTTACTTCAGGGGGGCCTACGAGCAGTACTTC

J: TRBJ2-5
size: -
D: -
V: TRBV7-6
CDR3: CASSFPSVPQTQYF
DNA: TGTGCCAGCAGCTTCCCTAGCGTCCCCCAGACCCAGTACTTC

J: TRBJ1-6
size: -
D: -
V: TRBV6-5
CDR3: CASSYGRWSPLHF
DNA: TGTGCCAGCAGTTACGGCAGGTGGTCACCCCTCCACTTT

J: TRBJ2-2
size: -
D: -
V: TRBV6-5
CDR3: CASTRDTGYTGELFF
DNA: TGTGCCAGCACCCGGGACACAGGTTACACCGGGGAGCTGTTTTTT

J: TRBJ1-1
size: -
D: -
V: TRBV5-6
CDR3: CASSLDAGVEAFF
DNA: TGTGCCAGCAGCTTGGACGCAGGGGTTGAAGCTTTCTTT

J: TRBJ2-5
size: -
D: TRBD1
V: TRBV7-2
CDR3: CASSTQGAEETQYF
DNA: TGTGCCAGCAGCACTCAGGGGGCGGAAGAGACCCAGTACTTC

J: TRBJ1-2
size: -
D: TRBD1
V: TRBV29-1
CDR3: CSVERRGPYGYTF
DNA: TGCAGCGTTGAACGCAGGGGGCCCTATGGCTACACCTTC

J: TRBJ1-2
size: -
D: -
V: TRBV2
CDR3: CARSPGGYGYTF
DNA: TGTGCCAGATCCCCAGGTGGCTATGGCTACACCTTC

J: TRBJ2-5
size: -
D: -
V: TRBV4-3
CDR3: CASSQDHLRSLGETQYF
DNA: TGCGCCAGCAGCCAAGATCATCTGCGGTCCTTGGGAGAGACCCAGTACTTC

J: TRBJ1-5
size: -
D: -
V: TRBV28
CDR3: CASSSKPHLTGQPQHF
DNA: TGTGCCAGCAGTTCTAAACCCCACCTGACAGGACAGCCCCAGCATTTT

J: TRBJ2-2
size: -
D: -
V: TRBV6-6
CDR3: CASSSSGELFF
DNA: TGTGCCAGCAGTTCTTCCGGGGAGCTGTTTTTT